The source of this T cell receptor beta chain is a study of regulatory T cells in long-lasting Graves disease. Study results and caveats: Researchers examined only peripheral blood and not thyroid tissue. Shared public clonotypes totalled 2,741 in persistent patients, compared with around 930 in new patients. Persistent Graves' patients showed less TCR diversity than newly diagnosed ones.

Construction of TCR beta libraries relied on iRepertoire HTBI primers and on Arm-PCR targeting CDR3 regions. Each CDR3 protein is one row after TCRdb ran MiXCR on the multiplex PCR reads. Of hundreds of thousands of distinct CDR3 sequences listed, roughly 13% are singletons. Germline V gene lookup returns CDR1 LGHNT and CDR2 FRNRAP. The CDR3 covers 12 residues. Trimming stripped 2 bases from V and 7 bases from J, with 6 bases between. Indicated time point: newly diagnosed GD, antithyroid drugs for less than 3 months. PBMC RNA served as the TCR library source. This clonotype was detected only a few times. Its antigen is undetermined. Another study also made use of these data, one on T cells in Graves' hyperthyroidism and ophthalmopathy. This second study says: Most clonotypes that expanded in the thyroid above 0.001 also showed up in blood.

The gene calls are TRBV12-5 and TRBJ2-1, with no clear D. This clonotype was sampled from a man aged 25 to 45 with Graves disease. The sequencing used peripheral blood mononuclear cells (PBMCs), collected at new diagnosis, from a patient treated with antithyroid drugs. As DNA, the CDR3 is TGTGCTAGTGGTTTGTGGGGAAATGAGCAGTTCTTC. Its translation is CASGLWGNEQFF.